Below, 21 T cell receptor beta chains from the same sample are listed, as sequenced in a study of T cells after yellow fever vaccination. TCRdb used MiXCR to reprocess the 5' RACE reads, holding one entry per CDR3 protein. The sample includes about 160,000 distinct CDR3 sequences, around 7% of them seen just once. The sample in question was CD4+ T cells sorted from PBMCs, obtained 5 days after the first yellow fever vaccination. The receptors here all came from a man younger than 35 who received the YFV17D yellow fever vaccine.

This clonotype was found a few times. The chain uses TRBV5-8 and TRBJ1-3, with D unclear. Germline V gene lookup returns CDR1 SGHTS and CDR2 YDEGEE. V was clipped by 4 bases and J by 3 bases, with 14 bases between them. CDR3 size: 15 residues. The CDR3 nucleotides are TGTGCCAGCAGCGCCACCCCCTCGATTGGAAACACCATATATTTT. Encoded protein: CASSATPSIGNTIYF.

This clonotype was detected ten times or more. The genes are TRBV5-1 and TRBJ2-1, with D unresolved. The V gene's germline CDR1 is SGHRS and CDR2 YFSETQ. The germline V and J ends were trimmed by 2 bases and 1 base, with 13 bases remaining between them. The CDR3 covers 16 residues. CDR3 coding DNA: TGCGCCAGCAGCTTTGTCCACCTTAGGTCCTACAATGAGCAGTTCTTC. Translation gives CASSFVHLRSYNEQFF.

This clonotype was seen ten or more times. The chain couples TRBV11-2 to TRBJ2-7; possible D gene TRBD1, 5 bases. The CDR3 is made up of 14 amino acids. V lost 2 bases to trimming and J lost 4 bases, with 12 bases between them. Germline lookup yields CDR1 SGHAT and CDR2 FQNNGV. The CDR3 loop reads CASSLPGSQYEQYF. Written as DNA, the CDR3 is TGTGCCAGCAGCTTACCAGGGTCCCAATACGAGCAGTACTTC.

The chain has TRBV19 and TRBJ2-4; possible D gene TRBD2, 6 bases. There are 13 residues in the CDR3. The V gene lost 8 bases and the J gene lost 8 bases, with 16 bases spanning the gap. The germline CDR1 and CDR2 sequences are LNHDA and SQIVND (reference sequence). For the CDR3, the DNA is TGTGCCAGTGGTGTTACTAGCTCAGACATTCAGTACTTC. Its translation is CASGVTSSDIQYF.

This clonotype was detected a few times. In nucleotides, the CDR3 is TGCGCCAGCGGAGACATATTTAACACTGAAGCTTTCTTT. This gives the protein CASGDIFNTEAFF. The chain links TRBV5-1 to TRBJ1-1, with D unresolved. Trimming left V 7 bases short and J 2 bases short, with 12 bases between. Germline lookup yields CDR1 SGHRS and CDR2 YFSETQ. CDR3 length: 13 residues.

This clonotype showed up many times. The genes are TRBV20-1 and TRBJ2-3; TRBD2 agrees at 8 bases. The trim removed 5 bases at V and 2 bases at J, leaving 9 bases unmatched. The CDR3 is 15 amino acids. CDR1 and CDR2 (germline): DFQATT, SNEGSKA (reference sequence). Here the CDR3 reads CSAPNRGGFTDTQYF. CDR3 DNA: TGCAGTGCTCCAAACCGGGGGGGCTTCACAGATACGCAGTATTTT.

The chain recombines TRBV9 with TRBJ2-3; 7 bases fit TRBD2. Germline CDR1 and CDR2: SGDLS and YYNGEE. Unmatched junction bases numbered 12, after V lost 6 bases and J lost 5 bases. The CDR3 spans 15 residues. The CDR3 region is CASTGGAGRVDTQYF. The CDR3 DNA sequence: TGTGCCAGCACAGGCGGAGCGGGGAGGGTAGATACGCAGTATTTT.

In the case of this clonotype: One end of the junction is discordant with germline, which a read error may explain. This chain links TRBV5-5 with TRBJ2-5; D gene ambiguous. This CDR3 is built from 13 residues. In germline, CDR1 is SGHKS, CDR2 YYEKEE (reference sequence). This CDR3 is CASSSGLQGTQYF. The CDR3 DNA sequence: TGTGCCAGCAGCTCCGGGCTCCAAGGGACCCAGTACTTC.

This clonotype came up many times. The chain has TRBV2 and TRBJ2-2; D remains ambiguous. V was cut by 5 bases and J by 5 bases, with 9 bases left in between. CDR3 length: 13 amino acids. Germline V gene lookup returns CDR1 SNHLY and CDR2 FYNNEI. CDR3 protein: CASSLHRTGELFF. Here the CDR3 DNA reads TGTGCCAGCAGTCTTCACAGAACCGGGGAGCTGTTTTTT.

This clonotype has a handful of counts. The CDR3 DNA sequence: TGTGCCAGCGGGCGGACTAGCGGGGCGTCAGATACGCAGTATTTT. This codes for CASGRTSGASDTQYF. The rearrangement links TRBV18 to TRBJ2-3; 12 bases are shared with TRBD2. Germline V gene sequence: CDR1 KGHSH, CDR2 LQKENI. CDR3 length equals 15 residues. V was pared by 8 bases and J by 4 bases, with 7 bases of the junction left unmatched.

This clonotype has ten or more counts. J is TRBJ2-5 and V is TRBV7-9, with a weak D call TRBD2 (5 bases). Germline lookup yields CDR1 SEHNR and CDR2 FQNEAQ (reference sequence). This CDR3 is 9 amino acids long. The ends were cut back, 11 bases at V and 5 bases at J, with 6 bases in the middle. CDR3 in amino acids: CAPGETQYF. The CDR3 DNA is TGTGCCCCGGGGGAGACCCAGTACTTC.

Ten or more counts support this clonotype. The chain combines TRBV15 with TRBJ2-3; 7 positions agree with TRBD2. After removal of 0 bases from V and 2 bases from J, the junction contained 8 bases not matched to a gene. The germline CDR1 and CDR2 sequences are LNHNV and YYDKDF (reference sequence). This CDR3 comprises 17 residues. CDR3 bases: TGTGCCACCAGCAGAGAGGTGGAAGCGGGGTTCACAGATACGCAGTATTTT. It codes for CATSREVEAGFTDTQYF.

At least ten counts were recorded for this clonotype. The chain links TRBV5-1 to TRBJ2-3, with 8 bases that match TRBD1. Trimming removed 4 bases from V and 4 bases from J; junction bases left unmatched: 8. This CDR3 region has 15 residues. Germline CDR1 and CDR2: SGHRS and YFSETQ. The CDR3 reads CASSRTGIGSDTQYF. The CDR3 nucleotides read TGCGCCAGCAGCCGGACAGGGATCGGCTCAGATACGCAGTATTTT. The complete variable domain, with remaining parts taken from reference TRBV5-1 and TRBJ2-3, reads KAGVTQTPRYLIKTRGQQVTLSCSPISGHRSVSWYQQTPGQGLQFLFEYFSETQRNKGNFPGRFSGRQFSNSRSEMNVSTLELGDSALYLCASSRTGIGSDTQYFGPGTRLTVL.

This clonotype occurred many times. The CDR3 sequence: CASSAGGGTDTQYF. CDR3 in DNA: TGTGCCAGCAGTGCGGGGGGGGGCACAGATACGCAGTATTTT. The rearrangement joins TRBV6-1 to TRBJ2-3, with 8 bases that match TRBD2. The germline CDR1 and CDR2 sequences are MNHNS and SASEGT. V lost 4 bases to trimming and J lost 1 base; unmatched junction nucleotides: 1. The CDR3 runs 14 residues.

At least ten counts were recorded for this clonotype. The chain has TRBV5-1 and TRBJ1-1; the D is unclear. Germline values: CDR1 SGHRS, CDR2 YFSETQ. The CDR3 sequence is 14 residues long. Trimming removed 4 bases at V and 0 bases at J, with 10 bases between. The DNA of the CDR3 is TGCGCCAGCAGCCTGGACGGAATGAACACTGAAGCTTTCTTT. It specifies CASSLDGMNTEAFF.

This clonotype has just a few counts. V and J are TRBV12-3 or TRBV12-4 and TRBJ1-5; D remains unclear. V lost 7 bases and J lost 4, with 11 bases in between. This CDR3 has 13 residues. DNA for the CDR3: TGTGCCAGCACCAAAAGGGAAAATCAGCCCCAGCATTTT. This codes for CASTKRENQPQHF.

This clonotype was counted ten times or more. The J gene is TRBJ2-5, the V gene TRBV27; D unresolved. Germline loops: CDR1 MNHEY, CDR2 SMNVEV (reference sequence). The CDR3 extends over 13 amino acids. With 4 bases removed from V and 0 bases from J, the gap between germline ends came to 6 bases. The CDR3 protein is CASSSPNQETQYF. The CDR3 DNA sequence: TGTGCCAGCAGTTCCCCTAACCAAGAGACCCAGTACTTC.

This clonotype showed up many times. The chain joins TRBV5-1 to TRBJ1-1; tentatively, D is TRBD1 (6 bases). V gave up 4 bases and J gave up 5 bases, with 12 bases separating them. From germline, CDR1 is SGHRS and CDR2 YFSETQ. There are 13 residues in the CDR3. Written as DNA, the CDR3 is TGCGCCAGCAGCCGCAGGGGAAATACTGAAGCTTTCTTT. Translating gives CASSRRGNTEAFF. Supplemented by reference TRBV5-1 and TRBJ1-1, the full variable domain reads KAGVTQTPRYLIKTRGQQVTLSCSPISGHRSVSWYQQTPGQGLQFLFEYFSETQRNKGNFPGRFSGRQFSNSRSEMNVSTLELGDSALYLCASSRRGNTEAFFGQGTRLTVV.

This clonotype was observed a few times. The chain combines TRBV20-1 with TRBJ2-1, with TRBD1 matching over 8 bases. This CDR3 spans 16 amino acids. Trimming took 1 base from V and 9 from J; bases not matched to a gene: 14. In germline, CDR1 is DFQATT, CDR2 SNEGSKA (reference sequence). The CDR3 here is CSARVTRGQGLGEQFF. DNA of the CDR3: TGCAGTGCTAGAGTTACCAGGGGGCAGGGTTTAGGTGAGCAGTTCTTC.

At least ten counts were recorded for this clonotype. The chain employs TRBV3-1 and TRBJ2-1; 9 nucleotides agree with TRBD2. The CDR3 covers 17 residues. V was clipped by 1 base and J by 7 bases; unmatched bases: 11. Germline CDR1 is LGHDT and CDR2 is YNNKEL (reference sequence). CDR3 sequence: CASSQGTLAGWRNEQFF. CDR3 bases: TGTGCCAGCAGCCAAGGAACGCTAGCGGGGTGGCGGAATGAGCAGTTCTTC.

There are many counts of this clonotype. V and J are TRBV18 and TRBJ2-2, with D possibly TRBD1 on 5 matching bases. This CDR3 has 16 amino acids. The germline V gene encodes CDR1 KGHSH and CDR2 LQKENI. Deletions cut 1 base from V and 0 bases from J, with 9 bases between. The CDR3 region is CASSPRGQSNTGELFF. In DNA, the CDR3 is TGTGCCAGCTCACCACGAGGACAATCGAACACCGGGGAGCTGTTTTTT.